Listed below are T cell receptor beta chains from one sample, sequenced in a study of T cell repertoires in cytomegalovirus infection. TCRdb re-derived calls from the reads in MiXCR, one entry per CDR3 protein. This sample has fewer than 550,000 distinct CDR3 sequences, with roughly a third found just once. The sequenced sample was PBMCs. The receptor source for this set is a human donor in good health (CMV status not recorded). Some clones in this sample may be carry-over from other donors' samples. The CDR3 runs from the conserved cysteine through the conserved F or W. A D gene is named only where the DNA matches it firmly. The listing skips clone size in some rows; elsewhere it reads once, few, many or a size class.

TRBJ1-4 | TRBV6-6 | NA | NA | TGTGCCAGCAGTTATACGGGGGAAAAACTGTTTTTT | CASSYTGEKLFF
TRBJ1-5 | TRBV7-2 | NA | NA | TGTGCCAGCAGCTTAGCGTACGGTCAGCCCCAGCATTTT | CASSLAYGQPQHF
TRBJ2-5 | TRBV7-6 | many | TRBD2 | TGTGCCAGCAGCTTAGGGGCTAGCGGGGGTGAGACCCAGTACTTC | CASSLGASGGETQYF
TRBJ1-3 | TRBV7-2 | many | TRBD1 | TGTGCCAGCAGCTTAAGGAGACAGGGAAGCTCTGGAAACACCATATATTTT | CASSLRRQGSSGNTIYF
TRBJ2-7 | TRBV27 | NA | TRBD1 | TGTGCCAGCAGTTTGGTCGGGCAGGGGGCGCGATACGAGCAGTACTTC | CASSLVGQGARYEQYF
TRBJ1-1 | TRBV7-2 | many | NA | TGTGCCAGCAGCTTAGTCATCGGGGGCACTGAAGCTTTCTTT | CASSLVIGGTEAFF
TRBJ2-7 | TRBV7-9 | few | NA | TGTGCCAGCAGCTTAGAGAACGAGCAGTACTTC | CASSLENEQYF
TRBJ2-3 | TRBV20-1 | once | TRBD2 | TGCAGTGCTACTTTGACTAGCGGGGGCGGTACGCAGTATTTT | CSATLTSGGGTQYF
TRBJ2-7 | TRBV9 | few | NA | TGTGCCAGCAGCGTAGATAACGGGGAATACGAGCAGTACTTC | CASSVDNGEYEQYF
TRBJ2-7 | TRBV6-1 | NA | TRBD1 | TGTGCCAGCAGAGTGGGACAGGGGGCTCGGTACGAGCAGTACTTC | CASRVGQGARYEQYF
TRBJ2-7 | TRBV6-5 | NA | NA | TGTGCCAGCAGCCAGGGAAGGGGACGAAATTCCTACGAGCAGTACTTC | CASSQGRGRNSYEQYF
TRBJ2-5 | TRBV20-1 | NA | NA | TGCAGCGGAGAGTCGGGCGTTCGGGAGACCCAGTACTTC | CSGESGVRETQYF
TRBJ2-1 | TRBV7-2 | many | TRBD2 | TGTGCCAGCAGCTCCATAGCGGGCTCCTACAATGAGCAGTTCTTC | CASSSIAGSYNEQFF
TRBJ1-6 | TRBV6-2/TRBV6-3 | NA | TRBD1 | TGTGCCAGCAGTTACGTGCAGGGGGGGTATTCACCCCTCCACTTT | CASSYVQGGYSPLHF
TRBJ2-1 | TRBV6-6 | many | NA | TGTGCCAGCAGTTACGAGTCTTACAATGAGCAGTTCTTC | CASSYESYNEQFF
TRBJ1-2 | TRBV3-1 | few | NA | TGTGCCAGCAGCCAAGACCCCAGGCCCTATGGCTACACCTTC | CASSQDPRPYGYTF
TRBJ2-3 | TRBV6-5 | NA | TRBD2 | TGTGCCAGCAGACTAGCGGGGGGGGCGCCAGATACGCAGTATTTT | CASRLAGGAPDTQYF
TRBJ2-1 | TRBV25-1 | NA | TRBD2 | TGTGCCAGCATAGAGCTGAGCGGGGGGGCGGGTGAGCAGTTCTTC | CASIELSGGAGEQFF